This T cell receptor beta chain originates from a study of T cell repertoires in cytomegalovirus infection. Study context: Use of recently identified HLA-C-restricted and well-studied HLA-B-restricted CMV epitopes was part of the study. In public TCR beta signatures, there were indications of both CMV infection and matching HLA type. Overall study findings and caveats: CMV carriers with the relevant HLA were identified by cumulative public TCR beta family frequency.

In its sample, this clonotype was seen once. Its antigen is not identified. Being one base from a much bigger clone, this may be a read error. MiXCR was run by TCRdb on the reads, yielding one entry per CDR3 protein. Of approximately 1,000,000 distinct CDR3 sequences listed, 31% were seen once; the top ten hold over 12%. CDR3 length: 15 amino acids. Germline V gene sequence: CDR1 SGHTA, CDR2 FQGTGA. This chain connects TRBV7-3 to TRBJ2-3, with 11 nucleotides matching TRBD2. The receptor was derived from a human donor in good health (CMV status not recorded). Some clones in this sample may be carry-over from other donors' samples. The source was cultured CD8+ T cells from PBMCs, collected from culture after CMV antigen stimulation. The CDR3 sequence is CTSSSSGGFADTQYF. The CDR3 DNA is TGTACCAGCAGCTCTAGCGGGGGGTTCGCAGATACGCAGTATTTT.